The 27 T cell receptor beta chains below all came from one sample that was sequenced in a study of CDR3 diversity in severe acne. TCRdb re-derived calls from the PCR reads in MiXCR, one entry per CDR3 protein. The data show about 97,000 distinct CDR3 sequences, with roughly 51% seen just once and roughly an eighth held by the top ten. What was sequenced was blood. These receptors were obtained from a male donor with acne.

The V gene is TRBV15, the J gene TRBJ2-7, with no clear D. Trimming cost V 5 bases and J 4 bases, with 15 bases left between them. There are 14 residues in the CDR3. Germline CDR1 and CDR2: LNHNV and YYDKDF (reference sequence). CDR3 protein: CATSAEQADYEQYF. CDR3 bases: TGTGCCACCAGCGCCGAACAAGCTGATTACGAGCAGTACTTC.

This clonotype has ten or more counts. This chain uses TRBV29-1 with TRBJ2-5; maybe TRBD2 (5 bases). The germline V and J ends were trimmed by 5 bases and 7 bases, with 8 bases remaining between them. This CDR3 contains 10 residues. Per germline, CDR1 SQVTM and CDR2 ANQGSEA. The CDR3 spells CSVYAGTQYF. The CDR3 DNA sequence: TGCAGCGTTTACGCGGGGACCCAGTACTTC.

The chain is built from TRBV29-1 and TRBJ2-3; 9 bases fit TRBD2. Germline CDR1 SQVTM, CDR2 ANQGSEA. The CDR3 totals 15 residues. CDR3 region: CSAREREASTDTQYF. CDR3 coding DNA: TGCAGTGCTAGAGAGCGGGAGGCTAGCACAGATACGCAGTATTTT.

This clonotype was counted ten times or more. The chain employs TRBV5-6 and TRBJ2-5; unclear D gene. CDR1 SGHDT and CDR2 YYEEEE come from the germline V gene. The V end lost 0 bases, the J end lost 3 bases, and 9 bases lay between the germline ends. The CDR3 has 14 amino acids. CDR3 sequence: CASSLARNKETQYF. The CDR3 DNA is TGTGCCAGCAGCTTGGCCAGGAACAAAGAGACCCAGTACTTC. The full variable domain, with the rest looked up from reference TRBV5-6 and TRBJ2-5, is DAGVTQSPTHLIKTRGQQVTLRCSPKSGHDTVSWYQQALGQGPQFIFQYYEEEERQRGNFPDRFSGHQFPNYSSELNVNALLLGDSALYLCASSLARNKETQYFGPGTRLLVL.

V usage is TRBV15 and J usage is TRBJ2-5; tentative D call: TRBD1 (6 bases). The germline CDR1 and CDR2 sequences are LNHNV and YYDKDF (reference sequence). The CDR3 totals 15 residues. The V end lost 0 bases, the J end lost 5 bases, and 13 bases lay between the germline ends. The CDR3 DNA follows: TGTGCCACCAGCAGAGATTTGGGGGCTGGGGAGACCCAGTACTTC. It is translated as CATSRDLGAGETQYF.

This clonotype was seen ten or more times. CDR3 sequence reads: CSSRDNKNNEQFF. The CDR3 bases are TGCAGTAGTCGAGACAATAAAAACAATGAGCAGTTCTTC. This chain links TRBV20-1 with TRBJ2-1; D gene unclear. The CDR3 is 13 amino acids. CDR1 and CDR2 from the germline V gene are DFQATT and SNEGSKA (reference sequence). V dropped 8 bases and J dropped 5 bases, with 16 bases sitting between them.

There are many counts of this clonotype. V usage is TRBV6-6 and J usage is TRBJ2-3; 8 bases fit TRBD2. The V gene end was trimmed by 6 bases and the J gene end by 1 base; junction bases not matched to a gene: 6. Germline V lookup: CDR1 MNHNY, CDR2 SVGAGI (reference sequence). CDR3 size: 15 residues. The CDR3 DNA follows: TGTGCCAGCAGAAGACATAGCGGGGGCACAGATACGCAGTATTTT. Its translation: CASRRHSGGTDTQYF.

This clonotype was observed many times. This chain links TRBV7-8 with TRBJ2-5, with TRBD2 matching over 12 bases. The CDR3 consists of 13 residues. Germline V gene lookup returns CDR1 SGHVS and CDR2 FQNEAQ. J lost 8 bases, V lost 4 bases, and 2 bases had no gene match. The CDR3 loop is CASSSTSGGTQYF. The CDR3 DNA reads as TGTGCCAGCAGCTCGACTAGCGGGGGAACCCAGTACTTC.

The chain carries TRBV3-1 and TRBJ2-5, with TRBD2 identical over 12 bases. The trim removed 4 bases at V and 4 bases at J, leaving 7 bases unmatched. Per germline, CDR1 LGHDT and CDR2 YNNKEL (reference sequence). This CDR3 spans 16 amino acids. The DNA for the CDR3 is TGTGCCAGCAGCCCTTTACTAGCGGGAGGTGGAGAGACCCAGTACTTC. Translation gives CASSPLLAGGGETQYF.

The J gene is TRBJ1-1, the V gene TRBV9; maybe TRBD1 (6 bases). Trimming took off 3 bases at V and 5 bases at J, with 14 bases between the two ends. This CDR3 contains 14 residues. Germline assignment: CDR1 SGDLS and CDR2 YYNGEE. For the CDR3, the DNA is TGTGCCAGCAGCGGGGACATTAGGGGGACTGAAGCTTTCTTT. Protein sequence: CASSGDIRGTEAFF.

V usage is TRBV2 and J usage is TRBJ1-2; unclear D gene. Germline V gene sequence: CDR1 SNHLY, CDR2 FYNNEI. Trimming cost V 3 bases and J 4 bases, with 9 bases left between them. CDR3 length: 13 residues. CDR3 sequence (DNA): TGTGCCAGCAGTGATAATGGAGCCTATGGCTACACCTTC. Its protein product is CASSDNGAYGYTF.

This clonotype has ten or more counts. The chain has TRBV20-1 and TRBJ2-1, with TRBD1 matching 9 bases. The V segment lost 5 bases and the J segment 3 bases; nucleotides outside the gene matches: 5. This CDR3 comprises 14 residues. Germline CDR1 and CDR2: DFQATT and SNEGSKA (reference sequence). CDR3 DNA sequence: TGCAGTGCTCCTACAGGGGGCAGCTACAATGAGCAGTTCTTC. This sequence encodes CSAPTGGSYNEQFF.

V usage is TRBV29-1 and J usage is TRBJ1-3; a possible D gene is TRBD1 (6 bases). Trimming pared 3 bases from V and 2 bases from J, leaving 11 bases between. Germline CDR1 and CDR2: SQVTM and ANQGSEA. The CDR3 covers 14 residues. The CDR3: CSVESPGAGNTIYF. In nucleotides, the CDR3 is TGCAGCGTTGAGTCTCCAGGGGCTGGAAACACCATATATTTT.

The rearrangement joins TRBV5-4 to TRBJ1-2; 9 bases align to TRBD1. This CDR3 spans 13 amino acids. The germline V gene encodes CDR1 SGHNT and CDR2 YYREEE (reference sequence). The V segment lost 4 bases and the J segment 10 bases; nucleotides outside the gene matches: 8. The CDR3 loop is CASSPGTGRDYTF. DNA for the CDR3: TGTGCCAGCAGCCCTGGGACAGGGAGGGACTACACCTTC.

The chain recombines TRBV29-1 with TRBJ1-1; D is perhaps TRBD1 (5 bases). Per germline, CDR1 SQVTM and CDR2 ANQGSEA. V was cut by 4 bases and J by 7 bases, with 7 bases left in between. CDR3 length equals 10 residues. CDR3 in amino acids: CSVGDSEAFF. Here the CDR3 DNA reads TGCAGCGTTGGAGACAGTGAAGCTTTCTTT.

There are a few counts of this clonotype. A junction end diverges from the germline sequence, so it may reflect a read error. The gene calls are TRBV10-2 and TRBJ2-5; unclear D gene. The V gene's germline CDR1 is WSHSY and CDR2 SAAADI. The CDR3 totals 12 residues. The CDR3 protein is CASSPGRETQYF. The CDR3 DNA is TGTGCCAGCAGTCCCGGGCGGGAGACCCAGTACTTC.

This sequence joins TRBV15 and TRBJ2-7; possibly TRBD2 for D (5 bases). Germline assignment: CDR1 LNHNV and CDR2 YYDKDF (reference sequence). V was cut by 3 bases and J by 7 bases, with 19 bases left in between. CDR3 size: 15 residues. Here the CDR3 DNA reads TGTGCCACCAGCAGCCAAGGACCGTCGGGGTGGGAGCAGTACTTC. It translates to CATSSQGPSGWEQYF.

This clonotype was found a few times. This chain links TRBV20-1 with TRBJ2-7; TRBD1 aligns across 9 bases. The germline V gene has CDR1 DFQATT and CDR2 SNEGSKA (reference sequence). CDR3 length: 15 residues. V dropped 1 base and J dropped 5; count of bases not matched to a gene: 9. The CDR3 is CSARGGQGLFNEQYF. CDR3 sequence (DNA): TGCAGTGCTAGAGGGGGACAGGGACTTTTCAACGAGCAGTACTTC.

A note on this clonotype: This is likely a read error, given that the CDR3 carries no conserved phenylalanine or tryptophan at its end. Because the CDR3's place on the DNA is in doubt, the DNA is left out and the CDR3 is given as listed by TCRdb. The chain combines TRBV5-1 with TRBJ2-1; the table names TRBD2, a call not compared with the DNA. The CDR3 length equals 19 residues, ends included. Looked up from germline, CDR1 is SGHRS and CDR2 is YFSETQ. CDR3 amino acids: CASSFYICRPSAAYNEQFS.

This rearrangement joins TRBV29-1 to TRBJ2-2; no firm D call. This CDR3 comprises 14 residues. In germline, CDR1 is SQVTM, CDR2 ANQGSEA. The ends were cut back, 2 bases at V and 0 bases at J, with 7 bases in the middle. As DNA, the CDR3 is TGCAGCGTTGAAAGACGGGCGAACACCGGGGAGCTGTTTTTT. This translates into CSVERRANTGELFF.

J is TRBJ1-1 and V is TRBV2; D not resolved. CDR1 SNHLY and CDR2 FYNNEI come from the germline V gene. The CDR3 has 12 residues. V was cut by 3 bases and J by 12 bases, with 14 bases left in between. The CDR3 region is CASSDRPGGTFF. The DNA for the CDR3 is TGTGCCAGCAGTGATCGACCGGGAGGAACTTTCTTT. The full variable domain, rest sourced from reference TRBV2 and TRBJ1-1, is EPEVTQTPSHQVTQMGQEVILRCVPISNHLYFYWYRQILGQKVEFLVSFYNNEISEKSEIFDDQFSVERPDGSNFTLKIRSTKLEDSAMYFCASSDRPGGTFFGQGTRLTVV.

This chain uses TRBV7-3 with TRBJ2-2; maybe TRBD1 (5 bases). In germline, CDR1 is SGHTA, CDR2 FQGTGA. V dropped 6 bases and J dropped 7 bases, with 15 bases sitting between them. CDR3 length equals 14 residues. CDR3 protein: CASSFVQGNGELFF. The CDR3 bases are TGTGCCAGCAGTTTCGTTCAGGGTAACGGGGAGCTGTTTTTT.

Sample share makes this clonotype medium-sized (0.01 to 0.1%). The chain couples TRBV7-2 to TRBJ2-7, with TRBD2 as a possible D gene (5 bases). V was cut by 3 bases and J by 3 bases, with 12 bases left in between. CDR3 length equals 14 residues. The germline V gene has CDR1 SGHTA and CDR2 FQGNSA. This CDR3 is CASSFAPGGYEQYF. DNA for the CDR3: TGTGCCAGCAGCTTCGCGCCAGGAGGCTACGAGCAGTACTTC.

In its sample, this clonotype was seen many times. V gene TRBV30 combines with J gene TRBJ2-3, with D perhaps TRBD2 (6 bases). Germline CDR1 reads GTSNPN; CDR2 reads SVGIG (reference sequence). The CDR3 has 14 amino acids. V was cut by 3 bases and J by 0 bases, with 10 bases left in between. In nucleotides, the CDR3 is TGTGCCTGGAGAGGTCTAGCGAGCACAGATACGCAGTATTTT. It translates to CAWRGLASTDTQYF.

CDR3 DNA: TGTGCCATCAGTGAGATTCGGGTCGGGAGGAACACTGAAGCTTTCTTT. Its protein is CAISEIRVGRNTEAFF. The chain employs TRBV10-3 and TRBJ1-1; D is unresolved. Trimming cost V 2 bases and J 1 base, with 14 bases left between them. The CDR3 totals 16 residues. CDR1 ENHRY and CDR2 SYGVKD come from the germline V gene.

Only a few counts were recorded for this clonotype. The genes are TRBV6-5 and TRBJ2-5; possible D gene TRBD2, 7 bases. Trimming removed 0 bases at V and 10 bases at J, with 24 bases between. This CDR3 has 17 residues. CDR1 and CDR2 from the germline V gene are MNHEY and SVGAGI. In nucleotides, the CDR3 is TGTGCCAGCAGTTACTCCGGACAGAGCGGGGCCGGTGGAGACCAGTACTTC. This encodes CASSYSGQSGAGGDQYF.

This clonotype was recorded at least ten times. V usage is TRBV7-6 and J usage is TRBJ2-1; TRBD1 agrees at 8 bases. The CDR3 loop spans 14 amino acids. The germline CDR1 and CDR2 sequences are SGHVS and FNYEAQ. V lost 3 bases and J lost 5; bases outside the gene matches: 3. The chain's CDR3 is CASSFETGDNEQFF. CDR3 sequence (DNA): TGTGCCAGCAGCTTTGAGACAGGGGACAATGAGCAGTTCTTC. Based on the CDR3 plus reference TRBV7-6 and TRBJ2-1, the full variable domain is GAGVSQSPRYKVTKRGQDVALRCDPISGHVSLYWYRQALGQGPEFLTYFNYEAQQDKSGLPNDRFSAERPEGSISTLTIQRTEQRDSAMYRCASSFETGDNEQFFGPGTRLTVL.